This T cell receptor (beta chain) was sequenced in a study of Ad26.COV2.S vaccination and SARS-CoV-2 variants. Study-wide results and limits: Whether participants received vaccine or placebo, their non-spike TCR breadth was similar.

Concerning this clone itself: Its antigen is not known.

Documented treatment: around 19 received Ad26.COV2.S at low or high dose, single or two shots; a few received placebo; per-sample allocation not given. Sampling happened 63 days after the first vaccine or placebo injection. This CDR3 comprises 14 residues. Germline V gives CDR1 SQVTM, CDR2 ANQGSEA. Trimming pared 4 bases from V and 1 base from J, leaving 11 bases between. The data were produced by immunoSEQ multiplex PCR, yet TCRdb's version contains in-frame clones alone and is incomplete. There are under 550,000 clones in the sample; 75% to 95% occur only once, and 12% lies in the top ten. The material was peripheral blood, obtained in a trial of Ad26.COV2.S vaccine versus placebo. This rearrangement joins TRBV29-1 to TRBJ2-1; D gene ambiguous. The receptor's source is a person between 18 and 59 years old who received the Ad26.COV2.S COVID-19 vaccine or a placebo. The CDR3 here is CSVVQTMSYNEQFF. The CDR3 region has the DNA TGCAGCGTTGTACAGACGATGTCCTACAATGAGCAGTTCTTC.